The rows below give T cell receptor beta chains drawn from one sample of a study of Tregs in tolerant kidney transplant recipients. Clones were sequenced by immunoSEQ multiplex PCR, and TCRdb holds only the in-frame ones, with some missing. The sample lists roughly 250,000 clones, approximately 83% seen once, with over 0.5% in the top ten. Sequenced material: CD4+ T cells from blood. These receptors were taken from a human donor in good health. Both conserved end residues are part of each CDR3. A D gene is named only where the DNA matches it firmly. The size field is filled for only some rows; it gives once, few, many or a size class.

v_call	j_call	clone_size	d_call	cdr3_aa	cdr3_nt
TRBV15	TRBJ2-6	NA	NA	CATSRDRPGANVLTF	TGTGCCACCAGCAGAGACAGACCTGGGGCCAACGTCCTGACTTTC
TRBV18	TRBJ1-1	NA	TRBD1	CASSLRTGGNTEAFF	TGTGCCAGCTCACTTCGGACAGGGGGGAACACTGAAGCTTTCTTT
TRBV5-1	TRBJ2-2	NA	TRBD2	CASSLGLAGFTGELFF	TGCGCCAGCAGCTTGGGGCTAGCGGGTTTCACCGGGGAGCTGTTTTTT
TRBV4-1	TRBJ1-3	once	NA	CASSNSETRRNTIYF	TGCGCCAGCAGCAACTCGGAAACCAGAAGAAACACCATATATTTT
TRBV19	TRBJ1-2	NA	NA	CASSIGGYYGYTF	TGTGCCAGTAGTATCGGTGGATACTATGGCTACACCTTC
TRBV4-1	TRBJ1-2	few	NA	CASSQDRAGTYGYTF	TGCGCCAGCAGCCAAGATCGAGCAGGGACCTATGGCTACACCTTC
TRBV30	TRBJ2-2	NA	NA	CAWGQYTGELFF	TGTGCCTGGGGGCAGTACACCGGGGAGCTGTTTTTT
TRBV7-9	TRBJ2-7	NA	NA	CASSLQGWAAYEQYF	TGTGCCAGCAGCTTGCAGGGGTGGGCGGCATACGAGCAGTACTTC
TRBV19	TRBJ2-7	NA	NA	CASSLGTLGPYEQYF	TGTGCCAGTAGTTTGGGGACCTTGGGGCCCTACGAGCAGTACTTC
TRBV4-2	TRBJ1-6	NA	NA	CASSQDLIGPEGSPLHF	TGTGCCAGCAGCCAAGATTTGATTGGGCCGGAAGGTTCACCCCTCCACTTT
TRBV30	TRBJ1-4	NA	NA	CAWSEGWRGREKLFF	TGTGCCTGGAGTGAGGGTTGGCGGGGGCGGGAAAAACTGTTTTTT
TRBV11-1	TRBJ2-7	NA	NA	CASSPSGRVWEQYF	TGTGCCAGCAGCCCAAGCGGGCGGGTCTGGGAGCAGTACTTC
TRBV27	TRBJ1-4	NA	TRBD1	CASSLVTGKDEKLFF	TGTGCCAGCAGTTTGGTGACAGGGAAGGATGAAAAACTGTTTTTT
TRBV7-3	TRBJ2-3	NA	TRBD2	CASSPGPLAGGPVGTDTQYF	TGTGCCAGCAGCCCCGGTCCCCTAGCGGGGGGGCCAGTGGGCACAGATACGCAGTATTTT
TRBV19	TRBJ2-3	NA	TRBD2	CASSVSGGAWNF	TGTGCCAGTAGTGTCAGCGGGGGGGCCTGGAATTTT
TRBV4-1	TRBJ2-5	NA	NA	CASSQVALAPETQYF	TGCGCCAGCAGCCAAGTGGCGCTAGCGCCAGAGACCCAGTACTTC
TRBV14	TRBJ2-1	NA	NA	CASSQDWGEIYNEQFF	TGTGCCAGCAGCCAAGATTGGGGGGAAATATACAATGAGCAGTTCTTC
TRBV2	TRBJ2-3	few	NA	CASRWVDTQYF	TGTGCCAGCCGCTGGGTTGATACGCAGTATTTT
TRBV5-8	TRBJ1-4	NA	NA	CASTPPGRQNEKLFF	TGTGCCAGCACCCCCCCGGGACGGCAAAATGAAAAACTGTTTTTT
TRBV14	TRBJ2-7	NA	NA	CASSLGQLSYEQYF	TGCGCCAGCAGCCTAGGACAGCTCTCCTACGAGCAGTACTTC